The 21 T cell receptor beta chains below come from one sample, sequenced in a study of PD-1 blockade in classical Hodgkin lymphoma. There was relapse after autologous stem cell transplantation in every patient, and there was variation in brentuximab vedotin exposure. Libraries were prepared by immunoSEQ multiplex PCR; TCRdb keeps only in-frame clonotypes and omits some of them. This table has about 37,000 clones, more than 65% appearing once. The input for sequencing was peripheral blood mononuclear cells (PBMCs), taken before the second cycle of nivolumab. These receptors were obtained from a human donor with classical Hodgkin lymphoma.

This clone was counted once. The rearrangement uses TRBV7-9 and TRBJ1-5, with D possibly TRBD1 on 6 matching bases. Trimming removed 5 bases from V and 3 bases from J, with 11 bases in between. The CDR3 has 14 residues. Germline V gives CDR1 SEHNR, CDR2 FQNEAQ (reference sequence). The CDR3 DNA reads TGTGCCAGCAGCCGGGGGGGGCCCAATCAGCCCCAGCATTTT. It yields the protein CASSRGGPNQPQHF.

The chain joins TRBV7-9 to TRBJ2-5; D perhaps matches TRBD2 (6 bases). The CDR3 has 16 residues. Germline lookup yields CDR1 SEHNR and CDR2 FQNEAQ (reference sequence). Trimming left V 1 base short and J 9 bases short, with 21 bases between. The CDR3 is CASSLELRLRGAAQYF. In DNA, the CDR3 is TGTGCCAGCAGCTTAGAGTTGCGACTACGCGGGGCGGCCCAGTACTTC.

The chain has TRBV30 and TRBJ1-2, with TRBD1 matching over 9 bases. Trimming removed 8 bases from V and 8 bases from J; junction bases left unmatched: 18. The CDR3 covers 15 residues. The germline V gene has CDR1 GTSNPN and CDR2 SVGIG (reference sequence). The CDR3 region is CAGLVVGQGKRGYTF. CDR3 DNA sequence: TGTGCCGGCCTGGTTGTGGGACAGGGAAAACGAGGCTACACCTTC.

The V and J genes are TRBV11-2 and TRBJ1-4; D not certain. The CDR3 is made up of 17 amino acids. Between the trimmed V and J ends, which lost 5 bases and 4 bases, there was a span of 20 bases. Germline V gene lookup returns CDR1 SGHAT and CDR2 FQNNGV. CDR3 bases: TGTGCCAGCAGCCTACGCCGGACCGGAACACTTAATGAAAAACTGTTTTTT. Translation: CASSLRRTGTLNEKLFF.

The genes are TRBV5-4 and TRBJ2-2; 9 bases fit TRBD2. The trim removed 1 base at V and 5 bases at J, leaving 6 bases unmatched. Germline CDR1 is SGHNT and CDR2 is YYREEE (reference sequence). The CDR3 covers 16 residues. DNA for the CDR3: TGTGCCAGCAGCTTGAGGGGACTAGCAGGGACCGGGGAGCTGTTTTTT. It is translated as CASSLRGLAGTGELFF.

The sample holds one count of this clone. This rearrangement joins TRBV9 to TRBJ2-1; 9 positions match TRBD2. Germline CDR1 is SGDLS and CDR2 is YYNGEE. The CDR3 length is 13 residues. V shed 1 base and J 9 bases; nucleotides not matched to a gene: 2. The CDR3: CASSVTSGFEQFF. CDR3 nucleotides: TGTGCCAGCAGCGTAACTAGCGGGTTTGAGCAGTTCTTC.

This sequence joins TRBV5-6 and TRBJ2-1; 10 bases agree with TRBD2. Unmatched junction bases numbered 3, after V lost 0 bases and J lost 0 bases. From germline, CDR1 is SGHDT and CDR2 YYEEEE. The CDR3 has 17 amino acids. This CDR3 reads CASSLVAGGRSYNEQFF. For the CDR3, the DNA is TGTGCCAGCAGCTTGGTAGCGGGGGGCCGCTCCTACAATGAGCAGTTCTTC.

This chain connects TRBV6-6 to TRBJ1-3, with D perhaps matching TRBD1 (5 bases). Germline V gives CDR1 MNHNY, CDR2 SVGAGI (reference sequence). V dropped 2 bases and J dropped 0 bases, with 11 bases sitting between them. This CDR3 is 16 amino acids long. CDR3 sequence: CASSYPDRFSGNTIYF. The CDR3 region has the DNA TGTGCCAGCAGTTACCCCGACAGATTCTCTGGAAACACCATATATTTT.

The J gene is TRBJ2-7, the V gene TRBV11-2; D is unresolved. CDR1 SGHAT and CDR2 FQNNGV come from the germline V gene. V was trimmed by 5 bases and J by 3 bases, leaving 11 bases between them. The CDR3 has 13 residues. The CDR3 coding sequence is TGTGCCAGCAGCGGCAGAGGTAGCTACGAGCAGTACTTC. As protein: CASSGRGSYEQYF.

The chain uses TRBV21-1 and TRBJ2-7; TRBD1, the table's D call, was not compared with the DNA. TRBV21-1 is flagged as a pseudogene. The CDR3 extends over 16 amino acids. CDR3 sequence: CASSREITGCRSEQYF. The CDR3 DNA is TGTGCCAGCAGCAGGGAGATTACAGGGTGTAGAAGCGAGCAGTACTTC.

The chain is built from TRBV5-1 and TRBJ1-4; D gene unclear. The CDR3 consists of 15 residues. Germline V gene sequence: CDR1 SGHRS, CDR2 YFSETQ. Trimming shortened V by 0 bases and J by 4 bases, and 10 bases separated the two germline ends. CDR3 sequence: CASSLGGRYNEKLFF. The CDR3 bases are TGCGCCAGCAGCTTGGGTGGCAGATATAATGAAAAACTGTTTTTT. Complete variable domain (other parts from reference TRBV5-1 and TRBJ1-4): KAGVTQTPRYLIKTRGQQVTLSCSPISGHRSVSWYQQTPGQGLQFLFEYFSETQRNKGNFPGRFSGRQFSNSRSEMNVSTLELGDSALYLCASSLGGRYNEKLFFGSGTQLSVL.

The chain recombines TRBV7-9 with TRBJ1-3; D ambiguous. The V end lost 1 base, the J end lost 2 bases, and 9 bases lay between the germline ends. CDR1 and CDR2 from the germline V gene are SEHNR and FQNEAQ (reference sequence). The CDR3 contains 15 residues. CDR3 nucleotides: TGTGCCAGCAGCTTAGGGGTGGGAGCTGGAAACACCATATATTTT. As protein: CASSLGVGAGNTIYF.

On this clone itself: At one end the junction does not follow the germline gene, possibly because of a read error. CDR3 nucleotides: TGCGCCAGCAGCTTATTATGGATATCCACAAATACGCAGTATTTT. It is translated as CASSLLWISTNTQYF. The chain has TRBV5-1 and TRBJ2-3; D unclear. The CDR3 length is 15 residues. Germline V lookup: CDR1 SGHRS, CDR2 YFSETQ.

The V and J genes are TRBV9 and TRBJ1-4, with TRBD1 matching 9 bases. CDR3 size: 15 residues. V lost 3 bases and J lost 7; bases outside the gene matches: 7. Germline CDR1 SGDLS, CDR2 YYNGEE. CDR3 sequence (DNA): TGTGCCAGCAGCGAAACAGGGGGCGATGGTGAAAAACTGTTTTTT. Protein: CASSETGGDGEKLFF.

The chain combines TRBV7-9 with TRBJ2-1; D call uncertain. V was cut by 5 bases and J by 8 bases, with 19 bases left in between. Germline CDR1 and CDR2: SEHNR and FQNEAQ (reference sequence). The CDR3 loop spans 15 amino acids. CDR3 protein: CASSPDGRSIDEQFF. CDR3 DNA sequence: TGTGCCAGCAGCCCCGACGGACGGTCTATAGATGAGCAGTTCTTC.

This clone has just a few counts. The V call is TRBV7-8, the J call TRBJ1-4; unclear D gene. This CDR3 contains 16 residues. Trimming took 2 bases from V and 0 from J, leaving 10 bases between them. CDR1 and CDR2 (germline): SGHVS, FQNEAQ. Here the CDR3 reads CASSLHIRATNEKLFF. DNA of the CDR3: TGTGCCAGCAGCTTACACATCCGTGCAACTAATGAAAAACTGTTTTTT.

This clone was counted many times. The V and J genes are TRBV19 and TRBJ2-2; tentatively, D is TRBD2 (5 bases). Trimming pared 10 bases from V and 5 bases from J, leaving 11 bases between. This CDR3 comprises 12 residues. Germline V gene sequence: CDR1 LNHDA, CDR2 SQIVND (reference sequence). CDR3 sequence: CATEGTTGELFF. CDR3 DNA sequence: TGTGCCACTGAGGGAACGACCGGGGAGCTGTTTTTT.

Only one count was recorded for this clone. The chain uses TRBV6-6 and TRBJ2-2; D is uncertain. Germline CDR1 MNHNY, CDR2 SVGAGI (reference sequence). The CDR3 runs to 13 residues. V lost 4 bases and J lost 10, with 13 bases in between. The CDR3 reads CASSLEWNVELFF. As DNA, the CDR3 is TGTGCCAGCAGTTTGGAGTGGAATGTGGAGCTGTTTTTT.

The table lists this clone with a few counts. The chain recombines TRBV14 with TRBJ2-3, with 9 bases matching TRBD2. Germline CDR1 is SGHDN and CDR2 is FVKESK. This CDR3 is 16 amino acids long. The J segment lost 5 bases and the V segment lost 2 bases, leaving 8 bases of the junction unmatched. DNA of the CDR3: TGTGCCAGCAGCCAACCCCGCGGGGGGGCCGTAGATACGCAGTATTTT. Encoded protein: CASSQPRGGAVDTQYF.

J is TRBJ2-7 and V is TRBV2; the D gene is possibly TRBD1 (6 bases). Trimming left V 6 bases short and J 6 bases short, with 9 bases between. The length of the CDR3 is 11 residues. Germline loops: CDR1 SNHLY, CDR2 FYNNEI. The CDR3 protein is CASRAGVEQYF. The CDR3 DNA reads TGTGCCAGCAGGGCAGGGGTCGAGCAGTACTTC.

This clone has only a few counts. The V call is TRBV4-2, the J call TRBJ2-5; D gene uncertain. The V end was cut by 0 bases, the J end by 2 bases, with 7 bases between. This CDR3 spans 14 amino acids. CDR1 and CDR2 from the germline V gene are LGHNA and YNFKEQ. The CDR3 DNA reads as TGTGCCAGCAGCCAAGAGGGTGATCAAGAGACCCAGTACTTC. It is translated as CASSQEGDQETQYF.